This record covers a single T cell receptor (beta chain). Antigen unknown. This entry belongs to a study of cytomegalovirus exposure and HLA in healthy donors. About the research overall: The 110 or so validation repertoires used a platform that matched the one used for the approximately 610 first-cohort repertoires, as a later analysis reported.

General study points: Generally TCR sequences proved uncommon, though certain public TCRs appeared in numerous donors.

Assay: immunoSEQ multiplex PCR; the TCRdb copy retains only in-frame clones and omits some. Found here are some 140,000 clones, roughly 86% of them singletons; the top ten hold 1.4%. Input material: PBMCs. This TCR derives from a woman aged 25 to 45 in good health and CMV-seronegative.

CDR3 sequence: CASSRDRGVGEQFF. DNA for the CDR3: TGTGCCAGCAGCCGGGACAGGGGGGTAGGTGAGCAGTTCTTC. The V and J genes are TRBV5-4 and TRBJ2-1, with 11 bases identical to TRBD1. V gave up 4 bases and J gave up 9 bases; unmatched junction bases: 6. CDR1 and CDR2 from the germline V gene are SGHNT and YYREEE (reference sequence). This CDR3 spans 14 amino acids.